The present T cell receptor (beta chain) was sequenced within a study of prognosis after radiotherapy for stage I lung cancer. Across the study: The non-small cell lung cancer patients were all considered medically inoperable, with comorbidities accounting for this in over 10 of them. The tumors were adenocarcinoma in 11 to 12 patients (squamous cell carcinoma in about 7).

Study-wide results and limits: Divergent TRBV and TRBJ gene usage has reportedly been observed between patients with and without metastases.

This CDR3 contains 12 residues. The germline gives CDR1 SNHLY, CDR2 FYNNEI. The study amplified the TCR beta CDR3 region from genomic DNA. This amplification was carried out by two rounds of multiplex PCR. Primers (each specific to one TRBV or TRBJ gene) were used in first-round PCR. TCRdb re-called the multiplex PCR reads through MiXCR, storing one row per CDR3 protein. The sample holds roughly 17,000 distinct CDR3 sequences, about 30% seen once. A draw of about 6 milliliters of peripheral blood took place at each of two time points. In regard to this clonotype: As yet, its antigen is unknown. This is likely an artifact of a read error, given a far larger clone one base away.

Material: PBMCs, obtained before or after stereotactic body radiation therapy (not recorded which). The V call is TRBV2, the J call TRBJ1-1; D not certain. The clonotype comes from a donor aged 50 or older with non-small cell lung cancer. The CDR3 DNA follows: TGTGCCAGCAGTGAAGCGCACAATTCAGGTTTCTTC. Translated, it gives CASSEAHNSGFF.